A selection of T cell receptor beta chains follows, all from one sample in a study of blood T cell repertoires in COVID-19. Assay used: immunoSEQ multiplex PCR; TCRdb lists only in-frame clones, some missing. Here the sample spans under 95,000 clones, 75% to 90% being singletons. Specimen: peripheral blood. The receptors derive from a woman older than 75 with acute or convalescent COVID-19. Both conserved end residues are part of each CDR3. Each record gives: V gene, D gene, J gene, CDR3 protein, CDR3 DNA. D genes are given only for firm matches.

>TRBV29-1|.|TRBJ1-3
CSVDTGGNTIYF
TGCAGCGTTGACACAGGGGGAAACACCATATATTTT
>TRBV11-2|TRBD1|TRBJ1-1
CASSLDRTGGITEAFF
TGTGCCAGCAGCTTAGATCGGACAGGGGGAATCACTGAAGCTTTCTTT
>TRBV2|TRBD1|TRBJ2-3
CASSERTGGTDTQYF
TGTGCCAGCAGTGAAAGGACAGGCGGAACAGATACGCAGTATTTT
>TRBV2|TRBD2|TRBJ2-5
CASSVPRAGGRETQYF
TGTGCCAGCAGTGTCCCGAGAGCGGGGGGGCGGGAGACCCAGTACTTC
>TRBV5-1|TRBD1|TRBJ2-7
CASSLIPGTVYEQYF
TGCGCCAGCAGCCTTATTCCCGGGACAGTCTACGAGCAGTACTTC
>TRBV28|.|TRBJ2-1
CASSPPQGLGDEQFF
TGTGCCAGCAGTCCCCCTCAGGGGCTGGGAGATGAGCAGTTCTTC
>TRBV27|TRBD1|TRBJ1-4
CASSLTWDSLATNEKLFF
TGTGCCAGCAGTTTAACCTGGGACAGTCTTGCAACTAATGAAAAACTGTTTTTT
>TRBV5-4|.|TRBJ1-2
CASSLWAQPNYGYTF
TGTGCCAGCAGCTTGTGGGCCCAGCCTAACTATGGCTACACCTTC
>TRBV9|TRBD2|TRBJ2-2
CASSGTSGDNTGELFF
TGTGCCAGCAGCGGCACTAGCGGGGATAACACCGGGGAGCTGTTTTTT
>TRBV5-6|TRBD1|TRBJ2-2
CASSFDRGSKRAGELFF
TGTGCCAGCAGCTTCGACAGGGGGTCTAAGAGGGCCGGGGAGCTGTTTTTT
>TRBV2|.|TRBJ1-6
CASSGQGAPYNSPLHF
TGTGCCAGCAGTGGCCAGGGCGCACCCTATAATTCACCCCTCCACTTT
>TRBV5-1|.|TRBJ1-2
CASSYINGGYNGYTF
TGCGCCAGCAGCTATATTAACGGGGGTTATAATGGCTACACCTTC
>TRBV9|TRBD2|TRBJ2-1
CASSVQLAGYNEQFF
TGTGCCAGCAGCGTTCAACTAGCGGGATACAATGAGCAGTTCTTC